Below are 25 T cell receptor beta chains sequenced from a single sample in a study of long-term antiretroviral therapy in people with HIV. Sequencing relied on immunoSEQ assay v3.0, run at survey level. Profiling relied on immunoSEQ multiplex PCR, and the TCRdb table lists in-frame clones only, not all of them. Of 20,000 to 30,000 clones in the sample, roughly 84% were seen once. Material: unsorted PBMCs, obtained approximately 4.1 years after starting antiretroviral therapy. These receptors all stem from a man aged 25 to 40 with HIV.

The J gene is TRBJ1-3, the V gene TRBV7-8; no clear D. Germline V gene data show CDR1 as SGHVS and CDR2 as FQNEAQ. The CDR3 spans 12 residues. Trimming removed 6 bases at V and 4 bases at J, with 7 bases between. Here the CDR3 DNA reads TGTGCCAGCAGGCAAACAGGAAACACCATATATTTT. This gives the protein CASRQTGNTIYF.

The gene calls are TRBV5-4 and TRBJ2-1, with 9 bases that match TRBD2. This CDR3 has 12 residues. Trimming at V came to 9 bases and at J to 5 bases, leaving 3 bases not matched to a gene. Germline V gene sequence: CDR1 SGHNT, CDR2 YYREEE (reference sequence). CDR3 protein: CAISSGNNEQFF. The DNA of the CDR3 is TGTGCCATTTCTAGCGGGAACAATGAGCAGTTCTTC.

This sequence joins TRBV25-1 and TRBJ1-6; D might be TRBD1 (5 bases). This CDR3 contains 17 residues. Germline CDR1 and CDR2: MGHDK and SYGVNS. V was trimmed by 3 bases and J by 0 bases, leaving 12 bases between them. In DNA, the CDR3 is TGTGCCAGCAGTGACGGGACCGTGAGCTCCTATAATTCACCCCTCCACTTT. This codes for CASSDGTVSSYNSPLHF.

V gene TRBV6-1 combines with J gene TRBJ2-5; possible D gene TRBD2, 6 bases. Trimming took 4 bases from V and 1 from J, leaving 13 bases between them. Germline loops: CDR1 MNHNS, CDR2 SASEGT. The CDR3 runs to 15 residues. In DNA form, the CDR3 reads TGTGCCAGCAGTGGCCAAGGCGGGATCCAAGAGACCCAGTACTTC. Encoded protein: CASSGQGGIQETQYF.

The genes are TRBV6-1 and TRBJ2-7; the D gene is possibly TRBD2 (5 bases). The CDR3 runs to 12 residues. V was pared by 7 bases and J by 0 bases, with 7 bases between. Germline values: CDR1 MNHNS, CDR2 SASEGT. CDR3 DNA: TGTGCCAGCAAGGAGGACTCCTACGAGCAGTACTTC. Its translation: CASKEDSYEQYF.

V gene TRBV5-8 combines with J gene TRBJ2-2, with 8 bases matching TRBD1. The CDR3 sequence is 17 residues long. CDR1 is SGHTS, CDR2 YDEGEE, per germline. V dropped 0 bases and J dropped 6; count of bases not matched to a gene: 10. The CDR3 region has the DNA TGTGCCAGCAGCTTGGTCGATTGGACAGGGAAAGCCGGGGAGCTGTTTTTT. As protein: CASSLVDWTGKAGELFF.

CDR3 amino acids: CASSRLGGSNHNEQFF. The CDR3 coding sequence is TGCGCCAGCAGCCGTCTTGGCGGGAGTAACCACAATGAGCAGTTCTTC. The chain carries TRBV5-1 and TRBJ2-1; 7 bases map to TRBD2. The CDR3 length is 16 residues. Germline lookup yields CDR1 SGHRS and CDR2 YFSETQ. V shed 4 bases and J 5 bases; nucleotides not matched to a gene: 12.

This chain uses TRBV10-1 with TRBJ2-2; TRBD1 is a possible D gene (5 bases). Trimming took off 2 bases at V and 4 bases at J, with 11 bases between the two ends. From germline, CDR1 is WNHNN and CDR2 SYGVQD (reference sequence). CDR3 length equals 15 residues. CDR3 region: CASSEGQVSTGELFF. Written as DNA, the CDR3 is TGCGCCAGCAGTGAGGGACAAGTCAGCACCGGGGAGCTGTTTTTT.

J is TRBJ1-5 and V is TRBV27; D is uncertain. From germline, CDR1 is MNHEY and CDR2 SMNVEV (reference sequence). The CDR3 contains 14 residues. With 6 bases removed from V and 0 bases from J, the gap between germline ends came to 9 bases. CDR3 sequence reads: CASSTDYSNQPQHF. CDR3 nucleotides: TGTGCCAGCAGCACCGATTATAGCAATCAGCCCCAGCATTTT.

The rearrangement links TRBV7-2 to TRBJ2-1; TRBD2 aligns across 12 bases. Per the germline V gene, CDR1 is SGHTA and CDR2 is FQGNSA. The CDR3 covers 19 residues. V shed 2 bases, J shed 0 bases, and the junction held 8 bases outside the gene matches. CDR3 region: CASSLTGTSGPSSYNEQFF. In DNA form, the CDR3 reads TGTGCCAGCAGCTTAACCGGGACTAGCGGGCCGAGCTCCTACAATGAGCAGTTCTTC.

The CDR3 bases are TGTGCCAGCACTTACCAAGATTCCTCCTATGGCTACACCTTC. It is translated as CASTYQDSSYGYTF. The genes are TRBV28 and TRBJ1-2, with D uncertain. Germline CDR1 and CDR2: MDHEN and SYDVKM. Trimming pared 7 bases from V and 4 bases from J, leaving 16 bases between. This CDR3 has 14 amino acids.

V usage is TRBV5-1 and J usage is TRBJ2-7; D possibly corresponds to TRBD1 (5 bases). The V and J ends lost 0 bases and 0 bases respectively, with 19 bases between them. There are 18 residues in the CDR3. Germline CDR1 SGHRS, CDR2 YFSETQ. The CDR3 DNA sequence: TGCGCCAGCAGCTTGGGGGTCAGGGTAGGCTCCAGCTCCTACGAGCAGTACTTC. Translated, it gives CASSLGVRVGSSSYEQYF.

The rearrangement joins TRBV5-4 to TRBJ1-5; a possible D gene is TRBD1 (5 bases). Germline V gene lookup returns CDR1 SGHNT and CDR2 YYREEE (reference sequence). The CDR3 covers 16 residues. Between the trimmed V and J ends, which lost 4 bases and 0 bases, there was a span of 14 bases. The CDR3 sequence: CASSLDRLYSNQPQHF. The CDR3 DNA sequence: TGTGCCAGCAGCCTCGACAGACTTTATAGCAATCAGCCCCAGCATTTT.

This rearrangement joins TRBV13 to TRBJ2-2; 10 bases line up with TRBD1. The CDR3 loop spans 18 amino acids. Per germline, CDR1 PRHDT and CDR2 FYEKMQ (reference sequence). The J segment lost 3 bases and the V segment lost 5 bases, leaving 12 bases of the junction unmatched. The CDR3 is CASSPPGGTGEDTGELFF. The CDR3 region has the DNA TGTGCCAGCAGCCCCCCCGGCGGGACAGGGGAGGACACCGGGGAGCTGTTTTTT.

The chain recombines TRBV19 with TRBJ1-1; TRBD1 aligns across 12 bases. Trimming at V came to 4 bases and at J to 4 bases, leaving 7 bases not matched to a gene. The CDR3 loop spans 16 amino acids. CDR1 and CDR2 from the germline V gene are LNHDA and SQIVND (reference sequence). CDR3 in DNA: TGTGCCAGTAGTAGGCCGGGACAGGGGGCCGGCACTGAAGCTTTCTTT. Protein sequence: CASSRPGQGAGTEAFF. The entire variable domain, with the rest obtained from reference TRBV19 and TRBJ1-1, is as follows: DGGITQSPKYLFRKEGQNVTLSCEQNLNHDAMYWYRQDPGQGLRLIYYSQIVNDFQKGDIAEGYSVSREKKESFPLTVTSAQKNPTAFYLCASSRPGQGAGTEAFFGQGTRLTVV.

This clone has a handful of counts. The chain recombines TRBV5-1 with TRBJ1-5, with no clear D. Germline V gives CDR1 SGHRS, CDR2 YFSETQ. The CDR3 has 13 amino acids. The V and J ends lost 0 bases and 6 bases respectively, with 7 bases between them. CDR3 sequence: CASSLEGPQPQHF. DNA for the CDR3: TGCGCCAGCAGCTTGGAAGGACCTCAGCCCCAGCATTTT.

The CDR3 DNA reads as TGTGCCAGCAGCCCATACCGGGACAGGGACTACAATGAGCAGTTCTTC. It is translated as CASSPYRDRDYNEQFF. The V call is TRBV28, the J call TRBJ2-1; 9 nucleotides agree with TRBD1. The CDR3 has 16 amino acids. The germline gives CDR1 MDHEN, CDR2 SYDVKM. V shed 6 bases and J 3 bases; nucleotides not matched to a gene: 9.

This clone has just a few counts. V is TRBV5-6 and J is TRBJ1-6; D remains unclear. Trimming pared 4 bases from V and 5 bases from J, leaving 10 bases between. Germline-derived CDR1 and CDR2 are SGHDT and YYEEEE. The CDR3 sequence is 14 residues long. The DNA for the CDR3 is TGTGCCAGCAGCCCGGACTGGGATAATTCACCCCTCCACTTT. This codes for CASSPDWDNSPLHF.

The rearrangement joins TRBV5-4 to TRBJ1-2; 7 positions agree with TRBD1. V lost 4 bases to trimming and J lost 3 bases; unmatched junction nucleotides: 12. CDR1 and CDR2 (germline): SGHNT, YYREEE (reference sequence). CDR3 size: 16 residues. The CDR3 loop reads CASSPGGAGGDYGYTF. The CDR3 DNA reads TGTGCCAGCAGCCCGGGGGGTGCAGGGGGGGACTATGGCTACACCTTC.

The rearrangement links TRBV18 to TRBJ1-1, with TRBD1 as a possible D gene (6 bases). Trimming took 3 bases from V and 2 from J, leaving 16 bases between them. CDR3 length: 16 amino acids. Germline V CDR1 and CDR2: KGHSH, LQKENI. The CDR3 DNA is TGTGCCAGCTCACCCCGGGCCCGGACAGAAAACACTGAAGCTTTCTTT. It is translated as CASSPRARTENTEAFF.

The chain links TRBV2 to TRBJ2-6, with 7 bases that match TRBD1. The CDR3 has 17 amino acids. V shed 2 bases and J 0 bases; nucleotides not matched to a gene: 4. Germline values: CDR1 SNHLY, CDR2 FYNNEI. The CDR3 bases are TGTGCCAGCAGTGAAACAGGGGACCTCTCTGGGGCCAACGTCCTGACTTTC. Protein sequence: CASSETGDLSGANVLTF.

The CDR3 sequence is CASSYSLEGEVQFF. CDR3 in DNA: TGTGCCAGCAGTTACTCGTTGGAGGGGGAGGTGCAGTTCTTC. The chain employs TRBV6-5 and TRBJ2-1; D may be TRBD1 or TRBD2 (6 bases each). V was pared by 0 bases and J by 12 bases, with 15 bases between. The germline V gene has CDR1 MNHEY and CDR2 SVGAGI. This CDR3 has 14 amino acids.

The V and J genes are TRBV5-6 and TRBJ1-1; D call uncertain. The CDR3 is 13 residues long. CDR1 is SGHDT and CDR2 is YYEEEE in the germline V gene. V was clipped by 5 bases and J by 0 bases, with 8 bases between them. CDR3: CASRRTVNTEAFF. The DNA of the CDR3 is TGTGCCAGCAGAAGGACCGTGAACACTGAAGCTTTCTTT.

This chain uses TRBV18 with TRBJ2-3; TRBD2 might be the D (5 bases). With 0 bases removed from V and 6 bases from J, the gap between germline ends came to 7 bases. This CDR3 spans 13 amino acids. Germline CDR1 is KGHSH and CDR2 is LQKENI. Here the CDR3 DNA reads TGTGCCAGCTCACCACCATCGGGGGATACGCAGTATTTT. As protein: CASSPPSGDTQYF. The whole variable domain, filled in from reference TRBV18 and TRBJ2-3, reads NAGVMQNPRHLVRRRGQEARLRCSPMKGHSHVYWYRQLPEEGLKFMVYLQKENIIDESGMPKERFSAEFPKEGPSILRIQQVVRGDSAAYFCASSPPSGDTQYFGPGTRLTVL.

The chain couples TRBV5-6 to TRBJ1-2; no definite D call. V lost 0 bases, J lost 4 bases, and 19 bases lay in between. The CDR3 is made up of 17 amino acids. CDR1 is SGHDT and CDR2 is YYEEEE in the germline V gene. For the CDR3, the DNA is TGTGCCAGCAGCTTGGGACGCGTTCCGACACGAGGCTATGGCTACACCTTC. Translation gives CASSLGRVPTRGYGYTF.